Each of the 25 T cell receptor beta chains below was sequenced from the same sample in a study of long-term antiretroviral therapy in people with HIV. The run of the v3.0 immunoSEQ assay was at survey level. Profiled with immunoSEQ multiplex PCR; TCRdb holds only in-frame clones, not every one. The repertoire includes about 48,000 clones, around 84% of them detected once, and approximately 3.2% sits in the top ten. This material consisted of unsorted PBMCs, taken 0.8 years after starting antiretroviral therapy. These receptors originate from a woman younger than 35 with HIV.

V is TRBV7-2 and J is TRBJ1-3, with D possibly being TRBD1 (5 bases). The CDR3 contains 15 residues. Trimming cost V 4 bases and J 3 bases, with 13 bases left between them. CDR1 and CDR2 (germline): SGHTA, FQGNSA. CDR3 loop: CASSSSKGYGNTIYF. DNA of the CDR3: TGTGCCAGCAGCTCGAGCAAGGGGTATGGAAACACCATATATTTT.

The chain combines TRBV11-2 with TRBJ2-1; a possible D gene is TRBD1 (5 bases). V lost 1 base, J lost 2 bases, and 6 bases lay in between. Looked up from germline, CDR1 is SGHAT and CDR2 is FQNNGV. The CDR3 has 14 amino acids. The CDR3: CASSLGTTYNEQFF. For the CDR3, the DNA is TGTGCCAGCAGCTTAGGGACAACCTACAATGAGCAGTTCTTC.

This chain links TRBV27 with TRBJ2-7; TRBD1 aligns across 11 bases. CDR1 and CDR2 (germline): MNHEY, SMNVEV (reference sequence). There are 14 residues in the CDR3. V trimming: 5 bases; J trimming: 7 bases; junction bases outside the gene matches: 7. The chain's CDR3 is CASSGTGGGREQYF. The CDR3 DNA reads as TGTGCCAGCAGTGGGACAGGGGGAGGCAGGGAGCAGTACTTC.

This chain links TRBV11-2 with TRBJ1-2; D might be TRBD1 (5 bases). CDR1 and CDR2 from the germline V gene are SGHAT and FQNNGV. The CDR3 covers 16 residues. Trimming left V 0 bases short and J 4 bases short, with 15 bases between. The DNA of the CDR3 is TGTGCCAGCAGCTTAGATCATCCCGGGACCGCCTATGGCTACACCTTC. This gives the protein CASSLDHPGTAYGYTF.

V usage is TRBV6-7 and J usage is TRBJ1-2, with D maybe TRBD1 (6 bases). TRBV6-7 is identified as an open reading frame with a role that is uncertain. This CDR3 has 16 residues. The V end was cut by 2 bases, the J end by 0 bases, with 13 bases between. CDR3 residues: CASSYGGGGSNYGYTF. The CDR3 bases are TGTGCCAGCAGTTACGGGGGGGGCGGTTCTAACTATGGCTACACCTTC.

In nucleotides, the CDR3 is TGTGCCAGCAGCCCTGGGCTAGCGGGAGCGTTTCTTGATGAGCAGTTCTTC. This sequence encodes CASSPGLAGAFLDEQFF. The gene calls are TRBV11-3 and TRBJ2-1, with 10 bases fitting TRBD2. Germline-derived CDR1 and CDR2 are SGHNT and YENEEA. Unmatched junction bases numbered 15, after V lost 5 bases and J lost 8 bases. This CDR3 region has 17 residues.

This chain uses TRBV11-2 with TRBJ2-7; 14 positions agree with TRBD2. The V gene end was trimmed by 6 bases and the J gene end by 3 bases; junction bases not matched to a gene: 7. Per germline, CDR1 SGHAT and CDR2 FQNNGV. CDR3 length: 16 residues. The CDR3 region has the DNA TGTGCCAGCAGGTCTCCCGGGACTAGCGGGAGCTACGAGCAGTACTTC. This sequence encodes CASRSPGTSGSYEQYF.

The chain links TRBV11-2 to TRBJ1-4, with a possible D match to TRBD1 (5 bases). V was shortened by 1 base and J by 4 bases, with 10 bases between the two germline ends. CDR1 is SGHAT, CDR2 FQNNGV, per germline. This CDR3 has 15 residues. The CDR3 reads CASSLVGTVNEKLFF. For the CDR3, the DNA is TGTGCCAGCAGCTTAGTAGGGACGGTTAATGAAAAACTGTTTTTT.

This chain joins TRBV28 and TRBJ2-2; D may correspond to TRBD1 or TRBD2 (6 bases each). Germline V gene data show CDR1 as MDHEN and CDR2 as SYDVKM. V lost 7 bases and J lost 6, with 27 bases in between. This CDR3 comprises 18 residues. CDR3 protein: CASTNWNRAGRPPGELFF. The CDR3 DNA sequence: TGTGCCAGCACCAACTGGAACAGGGCGGGACGGCCGCCCGGGGAGCTGTTTTTT.

J is TRBJ2-7 and V is TRBV29-1; TRBD1 matches 11 bases. There are 15 residues in the CDR3. The V segment lost 2 bases and the J segment 3 bases; nucleotides outside the gene matches: 6. Looked up from germline, CDR1 is SQVTM and CDR2 is ANQGSEA. CDR3: CSVESAGTGGYEQYF. CDR3 in DNA: TGCAGCGTTGAATCCGCCGGGACAGGGGGCTACGAGCAGTACTTC.

CDR3 amino acids: CASSLTPYEQYF. DNA for the CDR3: TGTGCCAGCAGCTTAACCCCCTACGAGCAGTACTTC. The chain links TRBV7-9 to TRBJ2-7; D gene uncertain. The CDR3 has 12 residues. Deletions cut 2 bases from V and 2 bases from J, with 4 bases between. Germline CDR1 and CDR2: SEHNR and FQNEAQ (reference sequence).

The J gene is TRBJ2-1, the V gene TRBV4-3; TRBD2 matches at 7 bases. The CDR3 runs to 17 residues. V was pared by 0 bases and J by 7 bases, with 12 bases of the junction left unmatched. Germline V gene lookup returns CDR1 LGHNA and CDR2 YSLEER. The CDR3 reads CASSQDASGGLGNEQFF. The CDR3 region has the DNA TGCGCCAGCAGCCAAGATGCGTCGGGGGGTCTAGGGAATGAGCAGTTCTTC.

The gene calls are TRBV28 and TRBJ1-3, with D hard to call. The ends were cut back, 6 bases at V and 0 bases at J, with 0 bases in the middle. This CDR3 has 11 amino acids. Germline assignment: CDR1 MDHEN and CDR2 SYDVKM. CDR3 nucleotides: TGTGCCAGCAGCTCTGGAAACACCATATATTTT. It specifies CASSSGNTIYF.

This chain connects TRBV6-6 to TRBJ2-2; D gene uncertain. Germline V gives CDR1 MNHNY, CDR2 SVGAGI (reference sequence). V was clipped by 5 bases and J by 6 bases, with 10 bases between them. This CDR3 has 13 residues. The DNA for the CDR3 is TGTGCCAGCAGTCATGACGAATCCGGGGAGCTGTTTTTT. Amino acids: CASSHDESGELFF.

The rearrangement joins TRBV4-3 to TRBJ1-2; 9 nucleotides match TRBD1. Trimming took 5 bases from V and 6 from J; bases not matched to a gene: 7. The CDR3 runs to 14 residues. CDR1 is LGHNA, CDR2 YSLEER, per germline. The CDR3 here is CASSATGGRNGYTF. DNA of the CDR3: TGCGCCAGCAGCGCGACAGGGGGACGTAATGGCTACACCTTC.

In DNA, the CDR3 is TGCGCCAGCAGCCAAGACTCTGTCGGGGCAGGGGGCTACGAGCAGTACTTC. Translation gives CASSQDSVGAGGYEQYF. V gene TRBV4-3 combines with J gene TRBJ2-7; TRBD1 matches at 7 bases. The J segment lost 3 bases and the V segment lost 0 bases, leaving 11 bases of the junction unmatched. Germline CDR1 is LGHNA and CDR2 is YSLEER. CDR3 size: 17 residues.

V gene TRBV7-9 combines with J gene TRBJ1-5; D uncertain. V was cut by 2 bases and J by 2 bases, with 7 bases left in between. The CDR3 is 14 amino acids. Germline V gene data show CDR1 as SEHNR and CDR2 as FQNEAQ (reference sequence). CDR3 sequence reads: CASSLMVGNQPQHF. CDR3 in DNA: TGTGCCAGCAGCTTAATGGTTGGCAATCAGCCCCAGCATTTT.

A single count supports this clone. This sample also contains other DNA sequences that code for the same CDR3. V and J are TRBV7-2 and TRBJ1-5; 9 bases are a match to TRBD1. This CDR3 comprises 14 residues. CDR1 and CDR2 from the germline V gene are SGHTA and FQGNSA. The V segment lost 5 bases and the J segment 5 bases; nucleotides outside the gene matches: 4. CDR3: CASSRDRVDQPQHF. The CDR3 DNA follows: TGTGCCAGCAGCCGGGACAGGGTCGATCAGCCCCAGCATTTT.

The gene calls are TRBV5-6 and TRBJ2-1; TRBD2 matches 11 bases. This CDR3 spans 15 amino acids. Per germline, CDR1 SGHDT and CDR2 YYEEEE. Trimming cost V 4 bases and J 9 bases; bases outside gene matches: 9. In DNA, the CDR3 is TGTGCCAGCAGCCGAACTAGCGGGAGTGATGTTGAGCAGTTCTTC. Protein: CASSRTSGSDVEQFF.

CDR3 nucleotide sequence: TGTGCCAGCAGCTTAGGTTTCGCAGGGACAGATACGCAGTATTTT. Its protein product is CASSLGFAGTDTQYF. V is TRBV11-2 and J is TRBJ2-3, with a weak D call TRBD1 (5 bases). This CDR3 spans 15 amino acids. The V end lost 1 base, the J end lost 3 bases, and 11 bases lay between the germline ends. From germline, CDR1 is SGHAT and CDR2 FQNNGV.

The chain has TRBV11-1 and TRBJ2-1; D unclear. The ends were cut back, 0 bases at V and 5 bases at J, with 11 bases in the middle. The CDR3 loop spans 15 amino acids. The V gene's germline CDR1 is SGHAT and CDR2 FQDESV (reference sequence). CDR3 loop: CASSLAPRAHNEQFF. CDR3 DNA sequence: TGTGCCAGCAGCTTAGCGCCTCGAGCCCACAATGAGCAGTTCTTC.

CDR3 protein: CASSRDRLWTEAFF. CDR3 DNA sequence: TGTGCCAGCAGCCGGGACAGACTATGGACTGAAGCTTTCTTT. This rearrangement joins TRBV7-2 to TRBJ1-1; 7 bases match TRBD1. Germline values: CDR1 SGHTA, CDR2 FQGNSA. Trimming at V came to 5 bases and at J to 5 bases, leaving 8 bases not matched to a gene. The CDR3 consists of 14 residues.

The rearrangement links TRBV14 to TRBJ2-5; 8 nucleotides align to TRBD2. This CDR3 contains 16 residues. Germline-derived CDR1 and CDR2 are SGHDN and FVKESK. V lost 3 bases to trimming and J lost 4 bases; unmatched junction nucleotides: 10. The CDR3 DNA sequence: TGTGCCAGCAGCCAGTGGAGCGGGAGTAGGGTAGAGACCCAGTACTTC. It translates to CASSQWSGSRVETQYF. Filled out from reference TRBV14 and TRBJ2-5, the complete variable domain reads EAGVTQFPSHSVIEKGQTVTLRCDPISGHDNLYWYRRVMGKEIKFLLHFVKESKQDESGMPNNRFLAERTGGTYSTLKVQPAELEDSGVYFCASSQWSGSRVETQYFGPGTRLLVL.

The chain recombines TRBV11-2 with TRBJ2-7; D possibly uses TRBD1 or TRBD2 (6 bases each). Between the trimmed V and J ends, which lost 0 bases and 7 bases, there was a span of 16 bases. Germline CDR1 and CDR2: SGHAT and FQNNGV. The CDR3 has 15 residues. The CDR3 here is CASSLDSIGGREQYF. Written as DNA, the CDR3 is TGTGCCAGCAGCTTAGATTCGATAGGGGGGAGAGAGCAGTACTTC.

The V call is TRBV19, the J call TRBJ2-7, with TRBD2 matching over 7 bases. This CDR3 spans 14 amino acids. The V segment lost 7 bases and the J segment 0 bases; nucleotides outside the gene matches: 6. Germline-derived CDR1 and CDR2 are LNHDA and SQIVND (reference sequence). CDR3 sequence reads: CASTSGGSSYEQYF. Written as DNA, the CDR3 is TGTGCCAGTACTTCTGGCGGGAGCTCCTACGAGCAGTACTTC.